These 17 T cell receptor beta chains were sequenced from one sample in a study of early T cells in non-severe SARS-CoV-2 infection. TCRdb called the 5' RACE reads again in MiXCR, with one record for every CDR3 protein. The table lists about 26,000 distinct CDR3 sequences, around 4.6% of them singletons. The sequencing input was whole blood. The receptor source for this set is an adult who was a healthcare worker with PCR-confirmed SARS-CoV-2 infection or an uninfected control (not recorded which).

This clonotype was recorded at least ten times. This chain connects TRBV30 to TRBJ1-5; D gene unclear. The CDR3 contains 13 residues. Germline loops: CDR1 GTSNPN, CDR2 SVGIG (reference sequence). V was pared by 2 bases and J by 0 bases, with 5 bases between. As DNA, the CDR3 is TGTGCCTGGAGTCCAGATAGCAATCAGCCCCAGCATTTT. It specifies CAWSPDSNQPQHF. Drawing the rest from reference TRBV30 and TRBJ1-5, the complete variable domain is SQTIHQWPATLVQPVGSPLSLECTVEGTSNPNLYWYRQAAGRGLQLLFYSVGIGQISSEVPQNLSASRPQDRQFILSSKKLLLSDSGFYLCAWSPDSNQPQHFGDGTRLSIL.

The sample holds many counts of this clonotype. The chain combines TRBV6-1 with TRBJ1-5; D is possibly TRBD1 (5 bases). CDR1 MNHNS and CDR2 SASEGT come from the germline V gene. This CDR3 region has 15 residues. V was shortened by 1 base and J by 2 bases, with 9 bases between the two germline ends. The CDR3 nucleotides read TGTGCCAGCAGTGAAGGCGGAGGGGGCAATCAGCCCCAGCATTTT. Its translation: CASSEGGGGNQPQHF.

The table lists this clonotype with many counts. V and J are TRBV7-6 and TRBJ2-7; a possible D gene is TRBD1 (6 bases). Between the trimmed V and J ends, which lost 0 bases and 2 bases, there was a span of 11 bases. The CDR3 loop spans 15 amino acids. The germline gives CDR1 SGHVS, CDR2 FNYEAQ. The CDR3 loop reads CASSLASGVPYEQYF. CDR3 in DNA: TGTGCCAGCAGCTTAGCGTCAGGGGTCCCCTACGAGCAGTACTTC.

The table lists this clonotype with many counts. The chain uses TRBV20-1 and TRBJ2-7; TRBD1 matches at 9 bases. V shed 6 bases, J shed 1 base, and the junction held 4 bases outside the gene matches. This CDR3 is built from 13 residues. Germline V gene lookup returns CDR1 DFQATT and CDR2 SNEGSKA (reference sequence). CDR3 region: CSATDRGSYEQYV. CDR3 coding DNA: TGCAGTGCGACGGACAGGGGTTCCTACGAGCAGTACGTC.

Ten or more counts support this clonotype. The chain has TRBV7-9 and TRBJ2-7; 12 nucleotides align to TRBD1. J gave up 0 bases and V 0 bases, and 9 bases lay outside the gene matches. The CDR3 runs 19 residues. Germline V lookup: CDR1 SEHNR, CDR2 FQNEAQ (reference sequence). Here the CDR3 reads CASSLAWGQGAASSYEQYF. Written as DNA, the CDR3 is TGTGCCAGCAGCTTAGCTTGGGGACAGGGGGCGGCAAGCTCCTACGAGCAGTACTTC.

This clonotype occurred a few times. The chain employs TRBV21-1 and TRBJ1-1; the table's D gene call, TRBD1, was not cross checked with the DNA. TRBV21-1 is listed as a pseudogene. The CDR3 has 18 amino acids. CDR3 loop: CASRKPHPRPGHWIAAFF. CDR3 DNA sequence: TGTGCCAGCAGAAAACCCCACCCCCGTCCGGGACACTGGATAGCAGCTTTCTTT.

At least ten counts were recorded for this clonotype. The rearrangement links TRBV2 to TRBJ2-7; either TRBD1 or TRBD2 may fit D (6 bases each). CDR3 length equals 13 residues. CDR1 is SNHLY and CDR2 is FYNNEI in the germline V gene. Trimming pared 7 bases from V and 6 bases from J, leaving 16 bases between. In DNA form, the CDR3 reads TGTGCCAGCACGCGGGACACGGCTCGCGAGCAGTACTTC. The encoded protein is CASTRDTAREQYF.

CDR3 in amino acids: CASSPGVSDTQYF. In DNA, the CDR3 is TGTGCCAGCTCCCCCGGAGTTTCTGATACGCAGTATTTT. The chain links TRBV18 to TRBJ2-3; D ambiguous. Germline CDR1 and CDR2: KGHSH and LQKENI. V was cut by 6 bases and J by 6 bases, with 13 bases left in between. The CDR3 length is 13 residues.

This clonotype was seen at least ten times. This rearrangement joins TRBV29-1 to TRBJ2-5, with a tentative D call TRBD1 (5 bases). Per the germline V gene, CDR1 is SQVTM and CDR2 is ANQGSEA. CDR3 size: 13 residues. Trimming cost V 4 bases and J 1 base, with 10 bases left between them. The CDR3 region is CSVGQRVQETQYF. In DNA form, the CDR3 reads TGCAGCGTTGGACAGAGAGTCCAAGAGACCCAGTACTTC. Drawing the rest from reference TRBV29-1 and TRBJ2-5, the complete variable domain is SAVISQKPSRDICQRGTSLTIQCQVDSQVTMMFWYRQQPGQSLTLIATANQGSEATYESGFVIDKFPISRPNLTFSTLTVSNMSPEDSSIYLCSVGQRVQETQYFGPGTRLLVL.

The CDR3 DNA sequence: TGCGCCAGCAGCCCGGGACAGGGAGGCGGCTACACCTTC. It specifies CASSPGQGGGYTF. The chain combines TRBV5-1 with TRBJ1-2; 9 bases are shared with TRBD1. Trimming removed 4 bases from V and 8 bases from J; junction bases left unmatched: 6. CDR1 SGHRS and CDR2 YFSETQ come from the germline V gene. The CDR3 consists of 13 residues.

By sample fraction, this clonotype is medium-sized. This sequence joins TRBV6-6 and TRBJ2-7; perhaps TRBD1 as D (5 bases). The CDR3 loop spans 17 amino acids. Per germline, CDR1 MNHNY and CDR2 SVGAGI (reference sequence). V lost 2 bases to trimming and J lost 6 bases, with 23 bases between them. The CDR3 sequence: CASSYNHAGRVAAEQYV. CDR3 in DNA: TGTGCCAGCAGTTACAACCATGCCGGCAGGGTTGCTGCCGAGCAGTACGTC.

This clonotype appeared many times. The CDR3, as DNA: TGCAGTGCTAGTGGTGCGGGAGCCACCTACGAGCAGTACTTC. As protein: CSASGAGATYEQYF. The chain employs TRBV20-1 and TRBJ2-7, with 7 bases identical to TRBD2. The CDR3 has 14 amino acids. The germline V gene has CDR1 DFQATT and CDR2 SNEGSKA (reference sequence). Trimming removed 3 bases from V and 2 bases from J; junction bases left unmatched: 7.

This clonotype was seen many times. This sequence joins TRBV4-3 and TRBJ1-5; the D is unclear. The ends were cut back, 0 bases at V and 6 bases at J, with 6 bases in the middle. CDR3 size: 13 residues. Per germline, CDR1 LGHNA and CDR2 YSLEER. The DNA for the CDR3 is TGCGCCAGCAGCCAAGAAAGGAGTCAGCCCCAGCATTTT. It yields the protein CASSQERSQPQHF.

This clonotype was recorded at least ten times. This chain connects TRBV20-1 to TRBJ2-3; 9 bases fit TRBD2. The CDR3 is made up of 15 amino acids. The V segment lost 0 bases and the J segment 4 bases; nucleotides outside the gene matches: 5. Germline values: CDR1 DFQATT, CDR2 SNEGSKA (reference sequence). CDR3 coding DNA: TGCAGTGCTAGAGATAATAGCGGGAGTCCAGATACGCAGTATTTT. It yields the protein CSARDNSGSPDTQYF.

In its sample, this clonotype was seen many times. V usage is TRBV3-1 and J usage is TRBJ1-5; 8 bases agree with TRBD1. This CDR3 is 15 amino acids long. Germline assignment: CDR1 LGHDT and CDR2 YNNKEL (reference sequence). Losses at the gene ends were 6 bases for V and 7 bases for J; bases not matched to a gene: 11. The CDR3 reads CASSENSGGTQPQHF. In DNA, the CDR3 is TGTGCCAGCAGTGAAAATTCAGGGGGCACGCAGCCCCAGCATTTT.

This rearrangement joins TRBV5-6 to TRBJ1-1; 7 positions agree with TRBD1. The CDR3 is 16 residues long. CDR1 and CDR2 from the germline V gene are SGHDT and YYEEEE. V lost 4 bases to trimming and J lost 5 bases; unmatched junction nucleotides: 14. CDR3: CASSTRRGTVLTEAFF. The DNA for the CDR3 is TGTGCCAGCAGCACCCGGCGGGGGACAGTATTGACTGAAGCTTTCTTT.

This clonotype was detected ten times or more. The chain recombines TRBV12-3 or TRBV12-4 with TRBJ2-2; D might be TRBD1 (6 bases). This CDR3 is built from 14 residues. The germline V and J ends were trimmed by 6 bases and 5 bases, with 13 bases remaining between them. As DNA, the CDR3 is TGTGCCAGCAGCCGACAACAGGGAACCGGGGAGCTGTTTTTT. Protein sequence: CASSRQQGTGELFF.